Listed here are 22 T cell receptor beta chains from one sample, sequenced in a study of T cells in tuberculosis. Clones were sequenced by immunoSEQ multiplex PCR, and TCRdb holds only the in-frame ones, with some missing. The sample holds tens of thousands of clones; around 97% are singletons and the top ten take 5% to 8%. Sequenced sample: PBMCs. The source of these receptors is a donor aged 10 to 29 with latent tuberculosis or without tuberculosis infection.

There are a few counts of this clone. The chain carries TRBV6-1 and TRBJ2-6; tentative D call: TRBD1 (6 bases). The CDR3 length is 18 residues. Germline V gene sequence: CDR1 MNHNS, CDR2 SASEGT. Trimming took off 4 bases at V and 0 bases at J, with 16 bases between the two ends. For the CDR3, the DNA is TGTGCCAGCAGTGTACACAGGGATACCCTCTCTGGGGCCAACGTCCTGACTTTC. Translated, it gives CASSVHRDTLSGANVLTF.

The chain combines TRBV27 with TRBJ2-7; the match to TRBD1 covers 7 bases. With V trimmed by 8 bases and J by 4 bases, 11 bases remained unmatched. Per germline, CDR1 MNHEY and CDR2 SMNVEV (reference sequence). The CDR3 covers 14 residues. The CDR3 nucleotides read TGTGCCAGCGGTAGACAGGGCTATAGGTACGAGCAGTACTTC. Protein sequence: CASGRQGYRYEQYF.

The J gene is TRBJ2-1, the V gene TRBV6-1, with 7 bases identical to TRBD2. The ends lost 3 bases at V and 4 bases at J; junction bases unmatched: 18. Germline CDR1 reads MNHNS; CDR2 reads SASEGT. The CDR3 runs to 19 residues. Written as DNA, the CDR3 is TGTGCCAGCAGTGACCGAACCTCCTCTAGCGGACTATCGTACAATGAGCAGTTCTTC. This codes for CASSDRTSSSGLSYNEQFF.

This clone has a single count. The chain links TRBV4-3 to TRBJ2-7; weak D call: TRBD1 (6 bases). Trimming removed 1 base at V and 2 bases at J, with 12 bases between. CDR1 LGHNA and CDR2 YSLEER come from the germline V gene. The CDR3 length is 15 residues. The CDR3 coding sequence is TGCGCCAGCAGCCAAGGACAGGCTACTACCTACGAGCAGTACTTC. This translates into CASSQGQATTYEQYF.

The V and J genes are TRBV10-2 and TRBJ2-1; no definite D call. Germline lookup yields CDR1 WSHSY and CDR2 SAAADI. This CDR3 spans 16 amino acids. V gave up 5 bases and J gave up 0 bases, with 14 bases separating them. In nucleotides, the CDR3 is TGCGCCAGCAGTCTTTCTGACTTGAACTCCTACAATGAGCAGTTCTTC. Translating gives CASSLSDLNSYNEQFF.

The J gene is TRBJ1-4, the V gene TRBV11-3; 7 bases are a match to TRBD1. Germline CDR1 reads SGHNT; CDR2 reads YENEEA. The CDR3 sequence is 15 residues long. The V gene end was trimmed by 5 bases and the J gene end by 3 bases; junction bases not matched to a gene: 6. Written as DNA, the CDR3 is TGTGCCAGCAGCAGACCGGGACAGCCTAATGAAAAACTGTTTTTT. This translates into CASSRPGQPNEKLFF.

The V gene is TRBV10-3, the J gene TRBJ1-5, with a weak D call TRBD1 (6 bases). V lost 9 bases and J 3 bases, leaving 12 bases between the germline ends. CDR3 length: 13 residues. Germline-derived CDR1 and CDR2 are ENHRY and SYGVKD. CDR3 sequence: CAMNRALNQPQHF. In DNA form, the CDR3 reads TGTGCCATGAACAGGGCCCTCAATCAGCCCCAGCATTTT.

This chain connects TRBV9 to TRBJ1-1; unclear D gene. The CDR3 contains 15 residues. Germline lookup yields CDR1 SGDLS and CDR2 YYNGEE. V was clipped by 0 bases and J by 3 bases, with 12 bases between them. CDR3 in amino acids: CASSVAPLGDTEAFF. CDR3 coding DNA: TGTGCCAGCAGCGTAGCCCCACTCGGGGACACTGAAGCTTTCTTT.

The gene calls are TRBV30 and TRBJ1-2; D remains unclear. CDR1 is GTSNPN, CDR2 SVGIG, per germline (reference sequence). Trimming removed 3 bases from V and 7 bases from J, with 12 bases in between. CDR3 length: 12 residues. The CDR3 DNA sequence: TGTGCCTGGAGACGCGGCGACGGTGGCTACACCTTC. Its translation: CAWRRGDGGYTF.

This rearrangement joins TRBV6-1 to TRBJ1-2; a possible D gene is TRBD1 (6 bases). CDR3 length: 16 residues. The V end lost 3 bases, the J end lost 4 bases, and 18 bases lay between the germline ends. Germline V lookup: CDR1 MNHNS, CDR2 SASEGT. The CDR3 loop reads CASSDIGGGPPYGYTF. Written as DNA, the CDR3 is TGTGCCAGCAGTGACATCGGCGGGGGGCCTCCCTATGGCTACACCTTC.

The genes are TRBV7-9 and TRBJ1-5, with D unclear. V lost 1 base, J lost 3 bases, and 7 bases lay in between. The CDR3 spans 14 residues. Germline assignment: CDR1 SEHNR and CDR2 FQNEAQ (reference sequence). The CDR3 reads CASSLGGFNQPQHF. The CDR3 DNA reads TGTGCCAGCAGCTTAGGCGGCTTCAATCAGCCCCAGCATTTT.

CDR3 nucleotides: TGCGCCAGCAGCCAAGAACGGATAGGGGCCGTAGATACGCAGTATTTT. This gives the protein CASSQERIGAVDTQYF. The chain carries TRBV4-1 and TRBJ2-3; D might be TRBD1 (5 bases). V was cut by 0 bases and J by 5 bases, with 15 bases left in between. Germline V gene data show CDR1 as MGHRA and CDR2 as YSYEKL. The CDR3 is made up of 16 amino acids.

The chain carries TRBV5-5 and TRBJ2-7; perhaps TRBD1 as D (6 bases). The germline gives CDR1 SGHKS, CDR2 YYEKEE (reference sequence). The germline V and J ends were trimmed by 3 bases and 3 bases, with 13 bases remaining between them. The CDR3 contains 14 residues. CDR3 DNA: TGTGCCAGCAGCTCGGTTGGGACATACTACGAGCAGTACTTC. Protein product: CASSSVGTYYEQYF.

The chain employs TRBV7-9 and TRBJ1-2; D may be TRBD1 (6 bases). This CDR3 comprises 14 residues. V was shortened by 2 bases and J by 2 bases, with 9 bases between the two germline ends. The germline CDR1 and CDR2 sequences are SEHNR and FQNEAQ (reference sequence). CDR3 sequence: CASSLQGNNYGYTF. CDR3 DNA: TGTGCCAGCAGCTTACAGGGGAACAACTATGGCTACACCTTC. The full variable domain, with the rest looked up from reference TRBV7-9 and TRBJ1-2, is DTGVSQNPRHKITKRGQNVTFRCDPISEHNRLYWYRQTLGQGPEFLTYFQNEAQLEKSRLLSDRFSAERPKGSFSTLEIQRTEQGDSAMYLCASSLQGNNYGYTFGSGTRLTVV.

The chain links TRBV5-1 to TRBJ2-7; the match to TRBD1 covers 9 bases. The J segment lost 5 bases and the V segment lost 4 bases, leaving 13 bases of the junction unmatched. Germline V gene sequence: CDR1 SGHRS, CDR2 YFSETQ. The CDR3 length is 16 residues. The CDR3 is CASSAEPGQGSHEQYF. The CDR3 region has the DNA TGCGCCAGCAGCGCGGAGCCGGGACAGGGATCTCACGAGCAGTACTTC.

This chain connects TRBV29-1 to TRBJ2-1; TRBD1 matches 7 bases. The CDR3 has 15 residues. Germline CDR1 SQVTM, CDR2 ANQGSEA. Germline trimming cut 7 bases from V and 3 bases from J; bases unmatched to any gene: 12. As DNA, the CDR3 is TGCAGCGCTCACGGGGACCACAGGGGCTACAATGAGCAGTTCTTC. This encodes CSAHGDHRGYNEQFF.

The gene calls are TRBV5-1 and TRBJ1-2; a weak D match, TRBD1 (5 bases). Germline-derived CDR1 and CDR2 are SGHRS and YFSETQ. The CDR3 totals 13 residues. V was shortened by 2 bases and J by 6 bases, with 11 bases between the two germline ends. CDR3 region: CASSLRVGDGYTF. The DNA for the CDR3 is TGCGCCAGCAGCTTAAGGGTAGGGGATGGCTACACCTTC. The whole variable domain, remainder taken from reference TRBV5-1 and TRBJ1-2, is KAGVTQTPRYLIKTRGQQVTLSCSPISGHRSVSWYQQTPGQGLQFLFEYFSETQRNKGNFPGRFSGRQFSNSRSEMNVSTLELGDSALYLCASSLRVGDGYTFGSGTRLTVV.

The chain combines TRBV5-1 with TRBJ2-7; 8 bases align to TRBD1. CDR3 size: 16 residues. The V gene end was trimmed by 3 bases and the J gene end by 2 bases; junction bases not matched to a gene: 10. Germline V gene sequence: CDR1 SGHRS, CDR2 YFSETQ. The CDR3 sequence: CASSSDRGGRTYEQYF. For the CDR3, the DNA is TGCGCCAGCAGCTCCGACAGGGGTGGTAGGACCTACGAGCAGTACTTC. The complete variable domain, with remaining parts taken from reference TRBV5-1 and TRBJ2-7, reads KAGVTQTPRYLIKTRGQQVTLSCSPISGHRSVSWYQQTPGQGLQFLFEYFSETQRNKGNFPGRFSGRQFSNSRSEMNVSTLELGDSALYLCASSSDRGGRTYEQYFGPGTRLTVT.

The chain uses TRBV9 and TRBJ1-3; the D is unclear. The CDR3 is made up of 14 amino acids. The ends were cut back, 3 bases at V and 4 bases at J, with 11 bases in the middle. CDR1 is SGDLS and CDR2 is YYNGEE in the germline V gene. The CDR3 reads CASSAGNLGNTIYF. The CDR3, as DNA: TGTGCCAGCAGCGCCGGGAATTTAGGAAACACCATATATTTT.

The chain recombines TRBV28 with TRBJ1-1; D unclear. The CDR3 is 11 amino acids. Trimming removed 10 bases at V and 11 bases at J, with 17 bases between. The germline CDR1 and CDR2 sequences are MDHEN and SYDVKM. DNA of the CDR3: TGTGCCACCCAGGAAGCGGTAGGCGCTTTCTTT. This sequence encodes CATQEAVGAFF.

This sequence joins TRBV11-3 and TRBJ2-3; 9 nucleotides align to TRBD2. The CDR3 is 17 amino acids. V dropped 1 base and J dropped 2; count of bases not matched to a gene: 7. Germline CDR1 reads SGHNT; CDR2 reads YENEEA. The CDR3 protein is CASSLGNLAGITDTQYF. CDR3 sequence (DNA): TGTGCCAGCAGCTTAGGAAATCTAGCGGGGATCACAGATACGCAGTATTTT.

This chain joins TRBV19 and TRBJ1-3, with D unclear. CDR1 is LNHDA, CDR2 SQIVND, per germline (reference sequence). V lost 6 bases to trimming and J lost 0 bases, with 6 bases between them. The CDR3 is 13 residues long. The CDR3 spells CASRQSSGNTIYF. CDR3 DNA sequence: TGTGCCAGTAGACAAAGCTCTGGAAACACCATATATTTT.